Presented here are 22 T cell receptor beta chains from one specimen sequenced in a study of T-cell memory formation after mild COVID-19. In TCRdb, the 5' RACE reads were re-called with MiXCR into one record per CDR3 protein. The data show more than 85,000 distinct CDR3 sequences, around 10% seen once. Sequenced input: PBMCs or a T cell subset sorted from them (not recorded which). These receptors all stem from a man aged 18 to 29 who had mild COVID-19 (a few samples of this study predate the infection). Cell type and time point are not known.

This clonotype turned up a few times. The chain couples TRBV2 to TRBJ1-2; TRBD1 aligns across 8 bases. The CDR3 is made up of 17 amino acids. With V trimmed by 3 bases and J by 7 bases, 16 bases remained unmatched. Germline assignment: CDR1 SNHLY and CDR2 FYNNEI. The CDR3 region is CASSEDRNQGAKGGYTF. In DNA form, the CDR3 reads TGTGCCAGCAGTGAGGACAGGAACCAGGGGGCGAAGGGTGGCTACACCTTC.

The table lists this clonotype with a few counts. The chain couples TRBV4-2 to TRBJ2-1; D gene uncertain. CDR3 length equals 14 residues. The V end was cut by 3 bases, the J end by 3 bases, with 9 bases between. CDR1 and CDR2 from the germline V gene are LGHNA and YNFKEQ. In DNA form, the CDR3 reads TGTGCCAGCAGCCAGCCTCTGGACTACAATGAGCAGTTCTTC. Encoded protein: CASSQPLDYNEQFF.

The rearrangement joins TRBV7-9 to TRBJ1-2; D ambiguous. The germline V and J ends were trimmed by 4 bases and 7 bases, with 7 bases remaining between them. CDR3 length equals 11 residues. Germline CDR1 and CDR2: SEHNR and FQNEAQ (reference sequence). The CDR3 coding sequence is TGTGCCAGCAGCTCCACGGGTGGCTACACCTTC. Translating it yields CASSSTGGYTF.

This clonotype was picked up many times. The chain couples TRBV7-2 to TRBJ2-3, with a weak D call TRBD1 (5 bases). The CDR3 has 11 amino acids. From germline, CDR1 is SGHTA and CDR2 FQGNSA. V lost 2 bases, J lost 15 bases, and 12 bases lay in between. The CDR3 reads CASSLWGERYF. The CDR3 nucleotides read TGTGCCAGCAGCTTATGGGGCGAGCGTTATTTT.

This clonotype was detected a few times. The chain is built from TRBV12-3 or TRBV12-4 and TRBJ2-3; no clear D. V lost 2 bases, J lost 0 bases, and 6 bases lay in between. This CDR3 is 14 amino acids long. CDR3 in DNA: TGTGCCAGCAGTTTATACGGAAGCACAGATACGCAGTATTTT. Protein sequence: CASSLYGSTDTQYF.

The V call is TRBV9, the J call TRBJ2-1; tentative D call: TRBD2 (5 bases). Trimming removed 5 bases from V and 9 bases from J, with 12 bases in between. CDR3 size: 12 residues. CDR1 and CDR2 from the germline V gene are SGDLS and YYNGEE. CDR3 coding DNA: TGTGCCAGCAGAGATCCTGGAGGTGAGCAGTTCTTC. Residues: CASRDPGGEQFF. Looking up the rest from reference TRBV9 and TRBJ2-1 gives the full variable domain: DSGVTQTPKHLITATGQRVTLRCSPRSGDLSVYWYQQSLDQGLQFLIQYYNGEERAKGNILERFSAQQFPDLHSELNLSSLELGDSALYFCASRDPGGEQFFGPGTRLTVL.

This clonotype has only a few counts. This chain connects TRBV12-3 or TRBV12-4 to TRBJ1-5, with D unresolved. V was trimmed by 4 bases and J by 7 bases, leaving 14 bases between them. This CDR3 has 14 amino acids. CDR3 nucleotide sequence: TGTGCCAGCAGTTATGGGCCAACGGGGCAGCCCCAGCATTTT. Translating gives CASSYGPTGQPQHF.

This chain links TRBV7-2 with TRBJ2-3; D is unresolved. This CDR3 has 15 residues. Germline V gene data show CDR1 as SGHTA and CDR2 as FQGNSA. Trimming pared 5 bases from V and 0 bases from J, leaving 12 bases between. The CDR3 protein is CASSPRVASTDTQYF. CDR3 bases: TGTGCCAGCAGCCCCCGGGTGGCGAGCACAGATACGCAGTATTTT.

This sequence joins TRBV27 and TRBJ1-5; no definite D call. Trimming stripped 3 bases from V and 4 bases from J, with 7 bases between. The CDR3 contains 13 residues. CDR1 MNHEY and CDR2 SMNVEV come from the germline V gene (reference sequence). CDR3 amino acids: CASSLSRNQPQHF. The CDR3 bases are TGTGCCAGCAGTTTGTCCAGGAATCAGCCCCAGCATTTT.

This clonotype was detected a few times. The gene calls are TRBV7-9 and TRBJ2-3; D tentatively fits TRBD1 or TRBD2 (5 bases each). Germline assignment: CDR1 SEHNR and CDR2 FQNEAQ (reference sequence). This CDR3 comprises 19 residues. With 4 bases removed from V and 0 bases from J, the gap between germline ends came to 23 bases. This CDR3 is CASSSSQDMMTTSTDTQYF. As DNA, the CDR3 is TGTGCCAGCAGCTCCTCACAGGACATGATGACTACTAGCACAGATACGCAGTATTTT.

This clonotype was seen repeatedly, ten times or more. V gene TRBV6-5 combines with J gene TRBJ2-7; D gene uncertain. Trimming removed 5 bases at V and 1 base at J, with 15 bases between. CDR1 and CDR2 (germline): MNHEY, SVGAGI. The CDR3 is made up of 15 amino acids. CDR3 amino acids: CASSRMVDRSYEQYF. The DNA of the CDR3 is TGTGCCAGCAGTAGAATGGTGGACCGTTCCTACGAGCAGTACTTC.

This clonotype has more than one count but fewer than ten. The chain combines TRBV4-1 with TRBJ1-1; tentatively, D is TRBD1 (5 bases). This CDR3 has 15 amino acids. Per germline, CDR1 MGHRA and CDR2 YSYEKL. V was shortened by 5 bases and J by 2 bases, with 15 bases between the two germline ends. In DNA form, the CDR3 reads TGCGCCAGCAGCACCCGAAGGACAACAAACACTGAAGCTTTCTTT. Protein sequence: CASSTRRTTNTEAFF.

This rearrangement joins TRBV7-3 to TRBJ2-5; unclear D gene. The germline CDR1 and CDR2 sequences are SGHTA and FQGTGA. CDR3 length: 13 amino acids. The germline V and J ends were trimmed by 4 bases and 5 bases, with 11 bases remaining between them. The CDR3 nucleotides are TGTGCCAGCAGCTGGGTCCCGGCGGAGACCCAGTACTTC. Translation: CASSWVPAETQYF.

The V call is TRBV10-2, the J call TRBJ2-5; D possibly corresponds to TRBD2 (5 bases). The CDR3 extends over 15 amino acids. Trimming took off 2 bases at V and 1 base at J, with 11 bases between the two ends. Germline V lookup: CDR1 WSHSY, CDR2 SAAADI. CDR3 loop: CASSEPLGLQETQYF. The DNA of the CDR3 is TGCGCCAGCAGTGAGCCACTAGGCCTCCAAGAGACCCAGTACTTC.

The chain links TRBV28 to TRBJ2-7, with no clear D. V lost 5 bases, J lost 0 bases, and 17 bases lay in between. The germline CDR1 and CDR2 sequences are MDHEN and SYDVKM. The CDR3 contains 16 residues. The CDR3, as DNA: TGTGCCAGCAGTCCAGAAATTTCCAGGAGCTCCTACGAGCAGTACGTC. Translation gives CASSPEISRSSYEQYV.

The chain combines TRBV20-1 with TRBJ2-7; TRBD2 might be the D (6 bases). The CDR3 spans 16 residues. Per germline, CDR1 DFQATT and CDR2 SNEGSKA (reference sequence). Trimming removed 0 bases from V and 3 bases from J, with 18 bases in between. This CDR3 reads CSARDGAWGDLYEQYF. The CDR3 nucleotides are TGCAGTGCTAGAGATGGCGCGTGGGGGGATCTCTACGAGCAGTACTTC.

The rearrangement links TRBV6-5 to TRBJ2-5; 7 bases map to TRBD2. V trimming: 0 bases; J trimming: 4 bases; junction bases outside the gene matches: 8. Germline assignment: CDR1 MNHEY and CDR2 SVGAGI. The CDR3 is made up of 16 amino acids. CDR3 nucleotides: TGTGCCAGCAGTTACTCGTTGACCCCGGGGGGAGAGACCCAGTACTTC. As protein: CASSYSLTPGGETQYF.

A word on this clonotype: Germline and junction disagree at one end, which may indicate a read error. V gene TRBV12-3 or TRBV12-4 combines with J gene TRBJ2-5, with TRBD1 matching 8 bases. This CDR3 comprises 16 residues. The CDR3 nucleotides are TGTGCCAGCAGCGCACCCGGACAGGGACCCCAAGAGCCCCAGTACTTC. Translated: CASSAPGQGPQEPQYF.

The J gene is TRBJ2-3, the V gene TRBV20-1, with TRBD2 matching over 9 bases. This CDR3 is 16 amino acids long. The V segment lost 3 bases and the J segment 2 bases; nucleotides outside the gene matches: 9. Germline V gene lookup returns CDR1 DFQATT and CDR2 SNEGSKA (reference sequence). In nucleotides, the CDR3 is TGCAGTGCTAGTCCCCGGACTAGCGTCCTCACAGATACGCAGTATTTT. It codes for CSASPRTSVLTDTQYF.

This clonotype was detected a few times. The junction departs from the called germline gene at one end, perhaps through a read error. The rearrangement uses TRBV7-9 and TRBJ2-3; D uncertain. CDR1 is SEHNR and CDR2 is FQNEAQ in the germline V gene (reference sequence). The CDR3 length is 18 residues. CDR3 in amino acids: CASRLGTLARSITDTQYF. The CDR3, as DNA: TGTGCCAGCAGATTAGGTACACTTGCTAGGTCGATCACAGATACGCAGTATTTT.

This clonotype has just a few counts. CDR3 DNA sequence: TGTGCCAGCAGTTTAGAAGCCAGTGGCTACACCTTC. Its protein product is CASSLEASGYTF. The chain recombines TRBV12-3 or TRBV12-4 with TRBJ1-2; D remains ambiguous. V lost 1 base and J 7 bases, leaving 7 bases between the germline ends. The length of the CDR3 is 12 residues.

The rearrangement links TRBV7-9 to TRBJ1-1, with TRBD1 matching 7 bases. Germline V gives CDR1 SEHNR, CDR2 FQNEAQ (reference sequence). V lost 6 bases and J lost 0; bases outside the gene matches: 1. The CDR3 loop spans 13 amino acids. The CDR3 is CASRGQVNTEAFF. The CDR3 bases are TGTGCCAGCAGAGGACAGGTGAACACTGAAGCTTTCTTT.